The rows below give T cell receptor beta chains drawn from one sample of a study of cytomegalovirus exposure and HLA in healthy donors. Sequencing used immunoSEQ multiplex PCR; TCRdb keeps in-frame clones, though not all of them. The sample contains approximately 170,000 clones, more than 60% of which appear only once. Sequences were obtained from PBMCs. Receptors originate from a female donor in good health and CMV-seronegative. Both conserved end residues are part of each CDR3. The order of the fields is clone size, D gene, J gene, V gene, CDR3 protein, CDR3 DNA. The D gene is left open where the match is weak. Clone size is shown for a subset of rows, as once, few, many or a class of expanded clone.

.	.	TRBJ1-1	TRBV28	CASHGGGLNTEAFF	TGTGCCAGCCACGGTGGGGGGTTGAACACTGAAGCTTTCTTT
.	.	TRBJ1-5	TRBV19	CASSISPDNSNQPQHF	TGTGCCAGTAGTATAAGTCCGGACAATAGCAATCAGCCCCAGCATTTT
few	TRBD1	TRBJ1-4	TRBV4-3	CASSQVWDRGGEKLFF	TGCGCCAGCAGCCAAGTTTGGGACAGGGGGGGGGAAAAACTGTTTTTT
.	.	TRBJ1-3	TRBV11-3	CASSPGHSGNTIYF	TGTGCCAGCAGCCCGGGACACTCTGGAAACACCATATATTTT
.	TRBD1	TRBJ2-5	TRBV7-7	CASSLRQGRETQYF	TGTGCTAGCAGCCTCCGACAGGGTAGGGAGACCCAGTACTTC
.	.	TRBJ1-5	TRBV30	CAWSVVQINQPQHF	TGTGCCTGGAGTGTAGTACAGATCAATCAGCCCCAGCATTTT
once	TRBD1	TRBJ1-3	TRBV28	CASSSDRWASGNTIYF	TGTGCCAGCAGTTCGGACAGGTGGGCCTCTGGAAACACCATATATTTT
.	TRBD1	TRBJ2-1	TRBV7-7	CASSPGDRGYNEQFF	TGTGCTAGCAGCCCCGGGGACAGGGGATACAATGAGCAGTTCTTC
.	TRBD1	TRBJ1-1	TRBV9	CASSPRQGGEAFF	TGTGCCAGCAGCCCCAGACAGGGGGGTGAAGCTTTCTTT
once	TRBD2	TRBJ2-5	TRBV15	CATSPRLAGGKETQYF	TGTGCCACCAGCCCGCGACTAGCGGGGGGGAAAGAGACCCAGTACTTC
.	.	TRBJ2-3	TRBV5-6	CASSTYSREDGDTQYF	TGTGCCAGCAGCACTTATAGCAGGGAGGATGGAGATACGCAGTATTTT
.	.	TRBJ1-1	TRBV10-3	CAIGQTNTEAFF	TGTGCCATCGGACAGACGAACACTGAAGCTTTCTTT
.	.	TRBJ2-7	TRBV5-4	CASSPGGVEQYF	TGTGCCAGCAGCCCCGGCGGGGTCGAGCAGTACTTC
.	.	TRBJ2-3	TRBV2	CASTNTDTQYF	TGTGCCAGCACCAACACAGATACGCAGTATTTT
.	TRBD2	TRBJ2-7	TRBV7-3	CASSLELAVPYEQYF	TGTGCCAGCAGCTTAGAACTAGCGGTCCCCTACGAGCAGTACTTC
.	TRBD2	TRBJ2-5	TRBV19	CASIGLAGGRETQYF	TGTGCCAGTATTGGACTAGCGGGGGGCCGAGAGACCCAGTACTTC
.	.	TRBJ1-2	TRBV5-7	CASSRPTRDTDNYGYTF	TGTGCCAGCAGCCGCCCAACCCGGGACACGGATAACTATGGCTACACCTTC
few	TRBD2	TRBJ2-3	TRBV10-3	CAISESISGADTQYF	TGTGCCATCAGTGAGTCGATTAGCGGGGCAGATACGCAGTATTTT
.	TRBD2	TRBJ2-7	TRBV11-1	CASSSWSGGAYEQYF	TGTGCCAGCAGCTCTTGGAGCGGGGGGGCCTACGAGCAGTACTTC
.	.	TRBJ1-1	TRBV13	CASTPVLNTEAFF	TGTGCCAGCACCCCCGTGTTGAACACTGAAGCTTTCTTT
few	.	TRBJ2-3	TRBV5-1	CASSRGVDLPGTQYF	TGCGCCAGCAGTCGCGGGGTCGACCTCCCAGGTACGCAGTATTTT
.	TRBD1	TRBJ2-5	TRBV7-8	CASSLAGTGSEETQYF	TGTGCCAGCAGCTTAGCCGGGACAGGGTCAGAAGAGACCCAGTACTTC
.	.	TRBJ1-1	TRBV6-5	CASSYSFRDTEAFF	TGTGCCAGCAGTTACTCGTTCAGGGACACTGAAGCTTTCTTT
.	.	TRBJ2-7	TRBV30	CAWSSAPIRSEQYF	TGTGCCTGGAGTTCAGCGCCTATACGAAGCGAGCAGTACTTC
.	TRBD2	TRBJ2-1	TRBV28	CASSSRLAGGDEQFF	TGTGCCAGCAGTTCCCGCCTAGCGGGGGGCGATGAGCAGTTCTTC
.	.	TRBJ1-1	TRBV10-1	CASSESPGLEAFF	TGCGCCAGCAGTGAGTCTCCAGGCCTTGAAGCTTTCTTT
.	.	TRBJ2-5	TRBV11-2	CASRSGLLQETQYF	TGTGCCAGCAGGTCGGGACTTTTACAAGAGACCCAGTACTTC
.	TRBD1	TRBJ1-4	TRBV9	CASSGTGGAWEKLFF	TGTGCCAGCAGCGGGACAGGGGGCGCTTGGGAAAAACTGTTTTTT
.	.	TRBJ1-2	TRBV6-1	CASSPTGNYGYTF	TGTGCCAGCAGTCCTACAGGGAACTATGGCTACACCTTC
.	.	TRBJ1-2	TRBV7-9	CASSLGRVRVPGGYTF	TGTGCCAGCAGCTTAGGCCGGGTCCGGGTCCCTGGTGGCTACACCTTC
.	TRBD2	TRBJ2-2	TRBV4-1	CASSQPSSGRRTGELFF	TGCGCCAGCAGCCAACCTTCTAGCGGGAGAAGAACCGGGGAGCTGTTTTTT
once	TRBD1	TRBJ1-2	TRBV6-5	CAIRQGGYGYTF	TGTGCCATCCGACAGGGGGGGTATGGCTACACCTTC
.	TRBD1	TRBJ2-1	TRBV11-2	CASSPSGTAYNEQFF	TGTGCCAGCAGCCCCTCCGGGACAGCCTACAATGAGCAGTTCTTC
.	TRBD2	TRBJ2-1	TRBV5-1	CASSGLAGGVDEQFF	TGCGCCAGCAGCGGACTAGCGGGAGGTGTGGATGAGCAGTTCTTC
.	.	TRBJ1-4	TRBV5-1	CASRGGVAPNEKLFF	TGCGCCAGCAGGGGGGGTGTGGCACCGAACGAAAAACTGTTTTTT
.	.	TRBJ2-7	TRBV27	CASSPGGQLIYEQYF	TGTGCCAGCAGTCCCGGGGGACAGTTGATTTACGAGCAGTACTTC
.	.	TRBJ2-4	TRBV6-6	CASSLTDLAKNIQYF	TGTGCCAGCAGTTTAACAGACCTAGCCAAAAACATTCAGTACTTC
.	.	TRBJ2-7	TRBV11-2	CASSPYDEQYF	TGTGCCAGCAGCCCCTATGACGAGCAGTACTTC
.	TRBD1	TRBJ2-7	TRBV9	CASSVEGQGAYEQYF	TGTGCCAGCAGCGTAGAGGGACAGGGGGCTTACGAGCAGTACTTC
.	TRBD1	TRBJ2-5	TRBV2	CASSEGTGIGETQYF	TGTGCCAGCAGTGAAGGGACAGGGATCGGGGAGACCCAGTACTTC
once	.	TRBJ2-1	TRBV19	CATPIGYNEQFF	TGTGCCACCCCTATCGGCTACAATGAGCAGTTCTTC
.	.	TRBJ2-7	TRBV2	CASSRTVGDSYEQYF	TGTGCCAGCAGCCGAACGGTCGGAGACTCCTACGAGCAGTACTTC
.	TRBD2	TRBJ2-3	TRBV7-6	CASSPLSGRATDTQYF	TGTGCCAGCAGCCCACTTAGCGGGAGGGCGACAGATACGCAGTATTTT
.	TRBD2	TRBJ2-5	TRBV5-1	CASRLGLAGGTGETQYF	TGCGCCAGCAGGCTTGGACTAGCGGGGGGTACTGGGGAGACCCAGTACTTC
few	TRBD2	TRBJ2-3	TRBV28	CASSFALAGSTDTQYF	TGTGCCAGCAGTTTCGCGCTAGCGGGTAGCACAGATACGCAGTATTTT
.	TRBD2	TRBJ2-3	TRBV9	CASRGTSGDTQYF	TGTGCCAGCAGGGGGACTAGCGGCGATACGCAGTATTTT
few	TRBD1	TRBJ2-1	TRBV2	CASGPGTGFNEQFF	TGTGCCAGCGGACCCGGGACAGGGTTCAATGAGCAGTTCTTC
.	.	TRBJ1-5	TRBV30	CAWSGGPGVGNQPQHF	TGTGCCTGGAGTGGGGGGCCAGGGGTTGGTAATCAGCCCCAGCATTTT